Listed below are T cell receptor beta chains from one sample, sequenced in a study of cytotoxic CD8 clonotypes in ibrutinib-treated CLL. Profiled with immunoSEQ multiplex PCR; TCRdb holds only in-frame clones, not every one. The table lists 70,000 to 80,000 clones, approximately 80% of them singletons. Sequencing was performed on PBMCs, taken at disease progression, from a patient treated with ibrutinib. The origin of the receptors is a human donor with chronic lymphocytic leukemia. Both conserved end residues are part of each CDR3. A D gene is named only where the DNA matches it firmly. Size tells how often a clone was seen (once, few, many) or the class of an expanded clone, and some rows leave it out.

TRBD1	TRBV11-2	.	TRBJ2-7	CASSPGTGVHEQYF	TGTGCCAGCAGCCCCGGGACAGGGGTCCACGAGCAGTACTTC
TRBD1	TRBV7-2	.	TRBJ2-7	CASSSTGQGYEQYF	TGTGCCAGCAGCTCCACAGGACAGGGGTACGAGCAGTACTTC
.	TRBV2	.	TRBJ2-1	CASRLLAGAYNEQFF	TGTGCCAGCAGATTGTTAGCCGGGGCCTACAATGAGCAGTTCTTC
.	TRBV7-9	few	TRBJ1-3	CASSLNSSPSSGNTIYF	TGTGCCAGCAGCCTAAACAGCTCCCCGAGCTCTGGAAACACCATATATTTT
.	TRBV6-5	few	TRBJ2-7	CASSYAGRRISYEQYF	TGTGCCAGCAGTTACGCCGGACGTAGGATCTCCTACGAGCAGTACTTC
.	TRBV18	.	TRBJ1-6	CASSPGTENSPLHF	TGTGCCAGCTCACCCGGGACGGAGAATTCACCCCTCCACTTT
.	TRBV30	.	TRBJ2-3	CAWSVWSQGTDTQYF	TGTGCCTGGAGTGTATGGAGCCAGGGCACAGATACGCAGTATTTT
.	TRBV7-8	.	TRBJ2-3	CASSLQRRRTDTQYF	TGTGCCAGCAGCTTACAGCGGCGCCGCACAGATACGCAGTATTTT
.	TRBV4-1	few	TRBJ2-7	CASSRRQLYEQYF	TGCGCCAGCAGCCGACGACAGCTCTACGAGCAGTACTTC
.	TRBV5-4	.	TRBJ2-3	CASSLAAADTQYF	TGTGCCAGCAGCTTGGCGGCAGCAGATACGCAGTATTTT
TRBD2	TRBV4-1	.	TRBJ2-7	CASSQEGLAEEQYF	TGCGCCAGCAGCCAAGAGGGACTAGCGGAGGAGCAGTACTTC
TRBD1	TRBV9	.	TRBJ2-1	CASSVQGTGGMDEQFF	TGTGCCAGCAGCGTTCAGGGGACAGGGGGCATGGATGAGCAGTTCTTC
.	TRBV7-9	.	TRBJ1-5	CASSDGGNQPQHF	TGTGCCAGCAGCGACGGGGGGAATCAGCCCCAGCATTTT
.	TRBV4-1	.	TRBJ2-1	CASSQGAGARGGGEQFF	TGCGCCAGCAGCCAAGGGGCTGGGGCCAGAGGGGGTGGTGAGCAGTTCTTC
.	TRBV30	.	TRBJ1-1	CAWTRTDFDTEAFF	TGTGCCTGGACAAGGACGGACTTTGACACTGAAGCTTTCTTT
.	TRBV15	.	TRBJ2-2	CATSSPPFPGDRNTGELFF	TGTGCCACCAGCAGCCCCCCCTTCCCAGGGGATCGGAACACCGGGGAGCTGTTTTTT
.	TRBV7-9	.	TRBJ1-5	CASSLGEGPQPQHF	TGTGCCAGCAGCTTAGGGGAGGGTCCTCAGCCCCAGCATTTT
.	TRBV11-2	.	TRBJ2-1	CASSRELYNEQFF	TGTGCCAGCAGTAGGGAGTTATACAATGAGCAGTTCTTC
.	TRBV12-5	.	TRBJ1-4	CASGLSVNEKLFF	TGTGCTAGTGGTTTGTCAGTTAATGAAAAACTGTTTTTT
TRBD1	TRBV4-1	.	TRBJ1-5	CASSHRPGQGEKGNQPQHF	TGCGCCAGCAGCCACCGACCAGGACAGGGAGAAAAGGGCAATCAGCCCCAGCATTTT
TRBD1	TRBV28	few	TRBJ1-2	CASSFGTGQHTF	TGTGCCAGCAGTTTCGGGACAGGGCAACACACCTTC
.	TRBV6-5	.	TRBJ1-1	CASRNGRNTEAFF	TGTGCCAGCAGAAACGGGAGGAACACTGAAGCTTTCTTT
.	TRBV9	.	TRBJ2-3	CASSVEGRDTQYF	TGTGCCAGCAGCGTAGAGGGCCGGGATACGCAGTATTTT
.	TRBV5-1	.	TRBJ1-1	CACRAWGPSMNTEAFF	TGCGCCTGCCGGGCCTGGGGGCCTTCAATGAACACTGAAGCTTTCTTT
TRBD1	TRBV5-1	.	TRBJ2-2	CASSGQGATGELFF	TGCGCCAGCAGCGGACAGGGCGCCACCGGGGAGCTGTTTTTT
.	TRBV7-2	once	TRBJ2-5	CASSLGAGPQETQYF	TGTGCCAGCAGCTTAGGGGCGGGCCCCCAAGAGACCCAGTACTTC
.	TRBV19	.	TRBJ2-4	CASSTVKWERLKNIQYF	TGTGCCAGTAGTACCGTTAAGTGGGAGAGGCTCAAAAACATTCAGTACTTC
TRBD2	TRBV7-8	.	TRBJ2-7	CASSYSRGGAKEQYF	TGTGCCAGCAGCTATAGTCGCGGGGGGGCCAAAGAGCAGTACTTC
.	TRBV2	.	TRBJ2-3	CASSESGTADTQYF	TGTGCCAGCAGTGAAAGTGGGACTGCAGATACGCAGTATTTT